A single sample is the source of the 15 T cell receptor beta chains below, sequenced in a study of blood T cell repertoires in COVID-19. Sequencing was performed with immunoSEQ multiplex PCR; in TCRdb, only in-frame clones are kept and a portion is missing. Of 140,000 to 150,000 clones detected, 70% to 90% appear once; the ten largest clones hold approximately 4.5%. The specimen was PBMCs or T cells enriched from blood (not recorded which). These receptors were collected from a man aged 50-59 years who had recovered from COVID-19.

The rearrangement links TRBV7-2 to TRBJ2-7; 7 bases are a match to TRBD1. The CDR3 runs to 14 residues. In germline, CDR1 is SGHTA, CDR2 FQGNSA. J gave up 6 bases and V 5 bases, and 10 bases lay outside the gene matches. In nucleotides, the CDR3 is TGTGCCAGCAGCCCCCGACCGACAGGGTTCGAGCAGTACGTC. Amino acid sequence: CASSPRPTGFEQYV.

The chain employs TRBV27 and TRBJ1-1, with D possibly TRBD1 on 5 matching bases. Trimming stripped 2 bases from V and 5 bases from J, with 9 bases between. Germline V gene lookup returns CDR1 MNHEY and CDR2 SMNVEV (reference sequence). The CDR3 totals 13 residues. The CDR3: CASSLRRGTEAFF. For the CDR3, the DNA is TGTGCCAGCAGTTTACGCCGGGGGACTGAAGCTTTCTTT.

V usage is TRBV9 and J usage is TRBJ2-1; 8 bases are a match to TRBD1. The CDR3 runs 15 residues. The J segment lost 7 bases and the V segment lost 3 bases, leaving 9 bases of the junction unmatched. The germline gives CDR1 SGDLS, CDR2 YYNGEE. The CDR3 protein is CASSDPGGDKNEQFF. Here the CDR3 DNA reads TGTGCCAGCAGCGACCCAGGGGGCGATAAAAATGAGCAGTTCTTC.

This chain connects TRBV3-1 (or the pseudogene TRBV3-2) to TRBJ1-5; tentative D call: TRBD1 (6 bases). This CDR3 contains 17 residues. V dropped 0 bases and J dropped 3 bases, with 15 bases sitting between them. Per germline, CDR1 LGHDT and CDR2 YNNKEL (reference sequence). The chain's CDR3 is CASSQEGLGQPNQPQHF. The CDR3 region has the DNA TGTGCCAGCAGCCAAGAAGGATTAGGACAGCCCAATCAGCCCCAGCATTTT.

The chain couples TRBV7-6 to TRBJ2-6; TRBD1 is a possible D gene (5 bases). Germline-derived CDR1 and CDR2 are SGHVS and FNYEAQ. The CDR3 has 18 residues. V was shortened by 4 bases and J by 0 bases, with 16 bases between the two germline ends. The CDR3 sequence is CASSSGPYTSSGANVLTF. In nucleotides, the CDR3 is TGTGCCAGCAGCTCAGGGCCCTATACAAGCTCTGGGGCCAACGTCCTGACTTTC.

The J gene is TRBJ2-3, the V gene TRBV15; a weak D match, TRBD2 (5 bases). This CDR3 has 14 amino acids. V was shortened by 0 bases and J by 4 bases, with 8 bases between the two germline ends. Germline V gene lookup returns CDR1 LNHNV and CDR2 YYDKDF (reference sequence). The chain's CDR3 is CATSRDRSADTQYF. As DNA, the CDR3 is TGTGCCACCAGCAGAGATCGTAGCGCAGATACGCAGTATTTT.

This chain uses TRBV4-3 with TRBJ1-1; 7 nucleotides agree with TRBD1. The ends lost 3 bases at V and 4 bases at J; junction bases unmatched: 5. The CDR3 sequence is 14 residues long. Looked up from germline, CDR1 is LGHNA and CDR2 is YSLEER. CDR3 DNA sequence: TGCGCCAGCAGCCAGACAGGGATGGGCACTGAAGCTTTCTTT. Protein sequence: CASSQTGMGTEAFF.

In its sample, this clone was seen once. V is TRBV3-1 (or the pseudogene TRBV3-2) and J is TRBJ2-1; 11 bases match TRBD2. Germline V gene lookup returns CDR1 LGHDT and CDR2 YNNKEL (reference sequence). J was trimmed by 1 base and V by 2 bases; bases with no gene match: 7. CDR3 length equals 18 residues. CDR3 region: CASSQIGTSGRSYNEQFF. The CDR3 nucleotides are TGTGCCAGCAGCCAAATAGGGACTAGCGGCCGGTCCTACAATGAGCAGTTCTTC.

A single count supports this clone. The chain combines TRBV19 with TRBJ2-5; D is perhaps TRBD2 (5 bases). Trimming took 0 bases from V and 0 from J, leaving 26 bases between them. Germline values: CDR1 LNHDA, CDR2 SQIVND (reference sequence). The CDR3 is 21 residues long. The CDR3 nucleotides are TGTGCCAGTAGTATAGATTTACCGGGGTACGGGAAGGCAGAGTACCAAGAGACCCAGTACTTC. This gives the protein CASSIDLPGYGKAEYQETQYF.

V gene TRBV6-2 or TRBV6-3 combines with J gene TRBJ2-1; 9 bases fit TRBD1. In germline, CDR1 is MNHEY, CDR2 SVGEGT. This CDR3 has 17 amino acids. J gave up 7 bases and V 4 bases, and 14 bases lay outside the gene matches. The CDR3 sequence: CASSSVPGQGRSNEQFF. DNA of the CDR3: TGTGCCAGCAGTTCGGTTCCGGGACAGGGAAGGTCTAATGAGCAGTTCTTC.

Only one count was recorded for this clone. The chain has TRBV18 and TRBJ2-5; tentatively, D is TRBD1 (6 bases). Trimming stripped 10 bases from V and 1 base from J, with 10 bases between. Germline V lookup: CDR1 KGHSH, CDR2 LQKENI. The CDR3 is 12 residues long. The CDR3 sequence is CATTDSQETQYF. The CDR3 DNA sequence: TGTGCCACCACGGACAGCCAAGAGACCCAGTACTTC. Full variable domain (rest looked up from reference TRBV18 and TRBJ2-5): NAGVMQNPRHLVRRRGQEARLRCSPMKGHSHVYWYRQLPEEGLKFMVYLQKENIIDESGMPKERFSAEFPKEGPSILRIQQVVRGDSAAYFCATTDSQETQYFGPGTRLLVL.

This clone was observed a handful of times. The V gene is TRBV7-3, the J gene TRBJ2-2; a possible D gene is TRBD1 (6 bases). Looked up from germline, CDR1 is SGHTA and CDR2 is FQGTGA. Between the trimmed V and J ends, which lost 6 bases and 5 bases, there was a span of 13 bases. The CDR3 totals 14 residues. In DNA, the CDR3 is TGTGCCAGCAGGTTCCACCAGGGGACCGGGGAGCTGTTTTTT. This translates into CASRFHQGTGELFF.

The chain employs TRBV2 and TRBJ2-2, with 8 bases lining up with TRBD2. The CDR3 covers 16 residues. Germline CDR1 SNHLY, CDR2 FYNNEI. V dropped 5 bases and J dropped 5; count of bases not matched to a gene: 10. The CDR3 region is CASSLGPREGTGELFF. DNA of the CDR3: TGTGCCAGCAGTTTGGGGCCCCGGGAGGGGACCGGGGAGCTGTTTTTT.

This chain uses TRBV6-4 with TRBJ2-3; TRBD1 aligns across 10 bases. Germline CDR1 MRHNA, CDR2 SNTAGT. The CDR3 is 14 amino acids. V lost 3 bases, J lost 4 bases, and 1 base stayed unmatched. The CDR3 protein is CASSEGTGADTQYF. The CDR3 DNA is TGTGCCAGCAGTGAAGGGACAGGGGCAGATACGCAGTATTTT.

Here the CDR3 reads CASSYRLAGANEQYF. The DNA for the CDR3 is TGCGCCAGCAGCTACAGACTAGCGGGAGCCAACGAGCAGTACTTC. The chain has TRBV5-1 and TRBJ2-7, with 12 bases that match TRBD2. CDR1 and CDR2 (germline): SGHRS, YFSETQ. Trimming took 3 bases from V and 5 from J; bases not matched to a gene: 6. This CDR3 comprises 15 residues.